This TCR beta chain derives from a study of blood T cell repertoires in COVID-19. Study-level information: Spain, Italy and the United States supplied samples that represented acute and convalescent COVID-19.

The CDR3 is 18 amino acids. The J segment lost 6 bases and the V segment lost 4 bases, leaving 21 bases of the junction unmatched. The germline V gene has CDR1 LGHNA and CDR2 YSLEER. Profiling relied on immunoSEQ multiplex PCR, and the TCRdb table lists in-frame clones only, not all of them. Of approximately 250,000 clones listed, approximately 86% were seen once; the top ten hold over 1.5%. The sequenced material came from peripheral blood. The source of this sequence is a man aged 30-40 years with active or convalescent COVID-19. The V gene is TRBV4-3, the J gene TRBJ2-7; TRBD1 aligns across 7 bases. CDR3 nucleotide sequence: TGCGCCAGCAGCCGCTTTACAAACAGACAGGGAACAACGGTCGAGCAGTACTTC. The encoded protein is CASSRFTNRQGTTVEQYF.